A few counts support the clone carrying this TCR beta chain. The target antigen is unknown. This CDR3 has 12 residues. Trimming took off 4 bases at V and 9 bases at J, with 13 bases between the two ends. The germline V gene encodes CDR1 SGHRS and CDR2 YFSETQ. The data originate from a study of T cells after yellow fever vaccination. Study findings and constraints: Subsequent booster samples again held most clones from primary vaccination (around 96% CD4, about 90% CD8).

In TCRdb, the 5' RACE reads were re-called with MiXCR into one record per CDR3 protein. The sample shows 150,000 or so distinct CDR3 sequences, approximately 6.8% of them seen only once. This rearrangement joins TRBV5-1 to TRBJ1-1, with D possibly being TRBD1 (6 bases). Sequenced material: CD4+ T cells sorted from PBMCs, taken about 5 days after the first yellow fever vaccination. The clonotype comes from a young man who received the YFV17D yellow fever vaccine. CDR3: CASSGETGQAFF. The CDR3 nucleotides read TGCGCCAGCAGCGGAGAGACAGGACAAGCTTTCTTT.